This T cell receptor beta chain was sequenced in a study of technical replicates of blood from several donors. Produced via immunoSEQ multiplex PCR; TCRdb's table is partial and in-frame only. The sample lists roughly 14,000 clones, approximately 84% occurring once. The CDR3 runs to 14 residues. V was pared by 2 bases and J by 1 base, with 9 bases between. Germline V gene lookup returns CDR1 SNHLY and CDR2 FYNNEI. The chain carries TRBV2 and TRBJ2-7, with D maybe TRBD1 (5 bases). The source is a human donor in good health. Sequences were obtained from PBMCs. CDR3 nucleotides: TGTGCCAGCAGTGAACAGGGTGATTCCTACGAGCAGTACTTC. The encoded protein is CASSEQGDSYEQYF. The variable domain in full, with the rest retrieved from reference TRBV2 and TRBJ2-7, is EPEVTQTPSHQVTQMGQEVILRCVPISNHLYFYWYRQILGQKVEFLVSFYNNEISEKSEIFDDQFSVERPDGSNFTLKIRSTKLEDSAMYFCASSEQGDSYEQYFGPGTRLTVT.